What follows are 26 T cell receptor beta chains derived from one specimen sequenced in a study of CD8+ T cells in alopecia areata. Reverse transcription of extracted RNA yielded cDNA, which provided the sequencing template. TCRdb keeps only in-frame clones here, not all; method: immunoSEQ multiplex PCR. The sample has 35,000 to 50,000 clones; under 70% are singletons. Treatment: oral pan-JAK inhibitor, 5-10 mg twice daily. The starting material was CD8+ T cells sorted from blood, obtained at week 4, from a patient treated with tofacitinib. The source of these receptors is a human donor with alopecia areata.

This clone occurred a few times. The chain carries TRBV9 and TRBJ2-7; D is unclear. The CDR3 is made up of 13 amino acids. V dropped 0 bases and J dropped 7 bases, with 11 bases sitting between them. Germline CDR1 and CDR2: SGDLS and YYNGEE. CDR3: CASSVGVLGEQYF. CDR3 nucleotide sequence: TGTGCCAGCAGCGTAGGAGTGTTAGGGGAGCAGTACTTC.

This chain uses TRBV10-2 with TRBJ2-7, with 10 bases identical to TRBD1. The germline gives CDR1 WSHSY, CDR2 SAAADI. The CDR3 is made up of 15 amino acids. V was pared by 4 bases and J by 2 bases, with 5 bases of the junction left unmatched. The CDR3 region is CASSGKGQGTYEQYF. The CDR3 nucleotides read TGCGCCAGCAGTGGTAAGGGACAGGGGACCTACGAGCAGTACTTC.

The rearrangement links TRBV29-1 to TRBJ1-4; D gene unclear. Germline V gene sequence: CDR1 SQVTM, CDR2 ANQGSEA. The CDR3 is 14 amino acids. Between the trimmed V and J ends, which lost 4 bases and 5 bases, there was a span of 14 bases. CDR3 sequence (DNA): TGCAGCGTTGTGTTGGATTACGAAAATGAAAAACTGTTTTTT. This translates into CSVVLDYENEKLFF.

CDR3 DNA sequence: TGCAGCGTTGAGGACCAGGGAATACAAGCTTTCTTT. It yields the protein CSVEDQGIQAFF. The chain combines TRBV29-1 with TRBJ1-1; TRBD1 is a possible D gene (5 bases). Germline CDR1 and CDR2: SQVTM and ANQGSEA. Deletions cut 3 bases from V and 9 bases from J, with 14 bases between. This CDR3 region has 12 residues.

This clone has only a few counts. The rearrangement uses TRBV29-1 and TRBJ2-5; no firm D call. There are 12 residues in the CDR3. Trimming shortened V by 4 bases and J by 4 bases, and 10 bases separated the two germline ends. The germline CDR1 and CDR2 sequences are SQVTM and ANQGSEA. The CDR3 here is CSVGDLGETQYF. CDR3 in DNA: TGCAGCGTTGGTGATTTAGGAGAGACCCAGTACTTC.

The chain links TRBV29-1 to TRBJ1-1, with 12 bases lining up with TRBD1. The V gene end was trimmed by 4 bases and the J gene end by 3 bases; junction bases not matched to a gene: 6. Germline CDR1 is SQVTM and CDR2 is ANQGSEA. The length of the CDR3 is 15 residues. This chain's CDR3 is CSVVGTGGADTEAFF. CDR3 bases: TGCAGCGTTGTGGGGACAGGGGGCGCGGACACTGAAGCTTTCTTT.

V usage is TRBV5-1 and J usage is TRBJ1-2; possibly TRBD1 for D (6 bases). The germline V gene has CDR1 SGHRS and CDR2 YFSETQ. The V end lost 4 bases, the J end lost 0 bases, and 16 bases lay between the germline ends. The CDR3 is 16 amino acids. The CDR3 DNA sequence: TGCGCCAGCAGCGGCTCGGGGGACATCGCTAACTATGGCTACACCTTC. Encoded protein: CASSGSGDIANYGYTF.

In its sample, this clone was seen a few times. J is TRBJ1-2 and V is TRBV10-3; D not resolved. The CDR3 covers 14 residues. Per germline, CDR1 ENHRY and CDR2 SYGVKD. The germline V and J ends were trimmed by 2 bases and 7 bases, with 14 bases remaining between them. The CDR3 DNA reads as TGTGCCATCAGTGAGGACGGGTCGCGGAGTGGCTACACCTTC. This translates into CAISEDGSRSGYTF.

V is TRBV29-1 and J is TRBJ2-1, with D unresolved. CDR1 is SQVTM and CDR2 is ANQGSEA in the germline V gene. This CDR3 comprises 13 residues. V dropped 4 bases and J dropped 0 bases, with 7 bases sitting between them. The CDR3 sequence: CSVVGSSYNEQFF. In DNA form, the CDR3 reads TGCAGCGTTGTGGGAAGCTCCTACAATGAGCAGTTCTTC.

The chain joins TRBV9 to TRBJ2-1; 9 bases are a match to TRBD1. The junction had 10 bases not matched to a gene; V was cut back by 2 bases and J by 4 bases. Germline V gene data show CDR1 as SGDLS and CDR2 as YYNGEE. The CDR3 length is 17 residues. Written as DNA, the CDR3 is TGTGCCAGCAGCGTTAGTTGGGGGACAGGGAGTTACAATGAGCAGTTCTTC. This gives the protein CASSVSWGTGSYNEQFF.

This chain joins TRBV30 and TRBJ2-1; 7 positions agree with TRBD2. Germline trimming cut 3 bases from V and 6 bases from J; bases unmatched to any gene: 5. Germline CDR1 is GTSNPN and CDR2 is SVGIG (reference sequence). The CDR3 extends over 13 amino acids. CDR3 coding DNA: TGTGCCTGGAGCGGGGGGACCCCCAATGAGCAGTTCTTC. Translation: CAWSGGTPNEQFF.

This rearrangement joins TRBV9 to TRBJ2-1; TRBD1 matches 7 bases. With V trimmed by 4 bases and J by 8 bases, 6 bases remained unmatched. The germline V gene encodes CDR1 SGDLS and CDR2 YYNGEE. The CDR3 is 13 residues long. The DNA for the CDR3 is TGTGCCAGCAGCTTAGGGGACAGCTATGAGCAGTTCTTC. This encodes CASSLGDSYEQFF.

The chain couples TRBV6-4 to TRBJ2-3; unclear D gene. The CDR3 spans 13 residues. CDR1 is MRHNA and CDR2 is SNTAGT in the germline V gene. V lost 0 bases and J 4 bases, leaving 5 bases between the germline ends. CDR3: CASSDSIADTQYF. DNA of the CDR3: TGTGCCAGCAGTGACTCGATAGCAGATACGCAGTATTTT.

The chain carries TRBV30 and TRBJ1-1; possible D gene TRBD1, 5 bases. The CDR3 is 13 residues long. Trimming shortened V by 1 base and J by 7 bases, and 13 bases separated the two germline ends. Germline CDR1 reads GTSNPN; CDR2 reads SVGIG (reference sequence). CDR3 region: CAWSAGYGFEAFF. The CDR3 DNA follows: TGTGCCTGGAGTGCAGGGTACGGTTTTGAAGCTTTCTTT.

The chain recombines TRBV30 with TRBJ1-2, with a tentative D call TRBD1 (5 bases). CDR1 is GTSNPN and CDR2 is SVGIG in the germline V gene (reference sequence). The CDR3 extends over 12 amino acids. Trimming took off 3 bases at V and 6 bases at J, with 11 bases between the two ends. The CDR3 spells CAWRPRGDGYTF. Written as DNA, the CDR3 is TGTGCCTGGAGGCCGAGAGGGGATGGCTACACCTTC.

The V call is TRBV4-3, the J call TRBJ2-7; the match to TRBD2 covers 8 bases. Germline V gene lookup returns CDR1 LGHNA and CDR2 YSLEER. J was trimmed by 4 bases and V by 4 bases; bases with no gene match: 6. The CDR3 is 14 residues long. CDR3 in amino acids: CASSPGLAQYEQYF. In DNA form, the CDR3 reads TGCGCCAGCAGCCCCGGACTAGCCCAATACGAGCAGTACTTC.

The chain carries TRBV29-1 and TRBJ2-5; D call uncertain. This CDR3 contains 11 residues. Trimming stripped 4 bases from V and 3 bases from J, with 6 bases between. CDR1 and CDR2 (germline): SQVTM, ANQGSEA. The CDR3 region has the DNA TGCAGCGTTGCAGAAAAAGAGACCCAGTACTTC. Amino acid sequence: CSVAEKETQYF.

This clone was seen more than once but under ten times. This chain links TRBV19 with TRBJ1-2; D is uncertain. V was trimmed by 5 bases and J by 8 bases, leaving 12 bases between them. CDR1 is LNHDA and CDR2 is SQIVND in the germline V gene (reference sequence). This CDR3 comprises 12 residues. The CDR3 DNA is TGTGCCAGTAGTTTGGGAAACATCGGCTACACCTTC. Translation gives CASSLGNIGYTF.

The chain employs TRBV13 and TRBJ1-2; 7 nucleotides match TRBD1. The germline gives CDR1 PRHDT, CDR2 FYEKMQ (reference sequence). There are 17 residues in the CDR3. V was clipped by 5 bases and J by 2 bases; unmatched bases: 14. The CDR3 DNA sequence: TGTGCCAGCAGCATCCCAGCAACCCGGGACAGCAACTATGGCTACACCTTC. The encoded protein is CASSIPATRDSNYGYTF.

The gene calls are TRBV13 and TRBJ2-7; 10 nucleotides line up with TRBD2. J lost 2 bases, V lost 2 bases, and 3 bases had no gene match. The CDR3 is made up of 15 amino acids. Germline V gene lookup returns CDR1 PRHDT and CDR2 FYEKMQ (reference sequence). This chain's CDR3 is CASSLRTSGTYEQYF. The CDR3 DNA is TGTGCCAGCAGCTTAAGGACTAGCGGTACCTACGAGCAGTACTTC.

The V call is TRBV5-1, the J call TRBJ2-1; TRBD2 agrees at 10 bases. Germline V lookup: CDR1 SGHRS, CDR2 YFSETQ. With 4 bases clipped from V and 3 bases from J, the junction kept 4 bases outside the gene matches. CDR3 size: 15 residues. CDR3 coding DNA: TGCGCCAGCAGCCCTCGGACTAGCGGCTACAATGAGCAGTTCTTC. Its protein is CASSPRTSGYNEQFF. Using reference TRBV5-1 and TRBJ2-1 for the parts outside the CDR3, the full variable domain is KAGVTQTPRYLIKTRGQQVTLSCSPISGHRSVSWYQQTPGQGLQFLFEYFSETQRNKGNFPGRFSGRQFSNSRSEMNVSTLELGDSALYLCASSPRTSGYNEQFFGPGTRLTVL.

This clone was counted between two and nine times. The chain uses TRBV19 and TRBJ1-1, with TRBD1 matching 8 bases. Germline CDR1 LNHDA, CDR2 SQIVND (reference sequence). CDR3 length equals 12 residues. Written as DNA, the CDR3 is TGTGCTGCGCGGCAGGGGGCTGGTGAAGCTTTCTTT. Protein sequence: CAARQGAGEAFF.

The genes are TRBV29-1 and TRBJ1-2; D is unresolved. Looked up from germline, CDR1 is SQVTM and CDR2 is ANQGSEA. The germline V and J ends were trimmed by 6 bases and 2 bases, with 13 bases remaining between them. The CDR3 extends over 13 amino acids. The CDR3 DNA is TGCAGCGTACCCAACCTCGACAACTATGGCTACACCTTC. This encodes CSVPNLDNYGYTF.

The V call is TRBV25-1, the J call TRBJ2-5, with D perhaps matching TRBD2 (5 bases). The CDR3 has 15 amino acids. Germline-derived CDR1 and CDR2 are MGHDK and SYGVNS. Trimming took off 5 bases at V and 1 base at J, with 14 bases between the two ends. CDR3 in amino acids: CASSTQDFLQETQYF. CDR3 bases: TGTGCCAGCAGTACCCAGGACTTCCTCCAAGAGACCCAGTACTTC. The full variable domain, with the rest looked up from reference TRBV25-1 and TRBJ2-5, is EADIYQTPRYLVIGTGKKITLECSQTMGHDKMYWYQQDPGMELHLIHYSYGVNSTEKGDLSSESTVSRIRTEHFPLTLESARPSHTSQYLCASSTQDFLQETQYFGPGTRLLVL.

The genes are TRBV29-1 and TRBJ1-1; no clear D gene. The germline V and J ends were trimmed by 0 bases and 4 bases, with 6 bases remaining between them. CDR1 and CDR2 from the germline V gene are SQVTM and ANQGSEA. This CDR3 contains 12 residues. CDR3 loop: CSVEEARTEAFF. The CDR3 region has the DNA TGCAGCGTTGAAGAGGCTCGCACTGAAGCTTTCTTT.

The gene calls are TRBV29-1 and TRBJ2-2; a possible D gene is TRBD1 (6 bases). CDR1 and CDR2 from the germline V gene are SQVTM and ANQGSEA. The ends were cut back, 3 bases at V and 2 bases at J, with 13 bases in the middle. This CDR3 is 15 amino acids long. The CDR3 coding sequence is TGCAGCGTTGAGACAGGCGGATTCAACACCGGGGAGCTGTTTTTT. Its protein is CSVETGGFNTGELFF.